This T cell receptor (beta chain) was documented in a study of cytomegalovirus exposure and HLA in healthy donors. With regard to this clone: Its antigen is unknown.

The germline V gene encodes CDR1 LNHDA and CDR2 SQIVND (reference sequence). V lost 4 bases to trimming and J lost 1 base; unmatched junction nucleotides: 3. CDR3 length: 14 residues. Whole-study findings and limits: TCR beta chains numbering some 160 were designated cytomegalovirus-associated. In vitro confirmation showed three CMV-associated chains to be CMV antigen specific.

Produced via immunoSEQ multiplex PCR; TCRdb's table is partial and in-frame only. This sample has 150,000 to 200,000 clones, with about 84% found just once. The rearrangement uses TRBV19 and TRBJ2-7, with 8 bases lining up with TRBD1. The material sequenced was PBMCs. The TCR comes from a woman aged 18 to 35 in good health and CMV-seronegative. The CDR3 DNA sequence: TGTGCCAGTAGTACCGGGACAGGATCCTACGAGCAGTACTTC. This encodes CASSTGTGSYEQYF.